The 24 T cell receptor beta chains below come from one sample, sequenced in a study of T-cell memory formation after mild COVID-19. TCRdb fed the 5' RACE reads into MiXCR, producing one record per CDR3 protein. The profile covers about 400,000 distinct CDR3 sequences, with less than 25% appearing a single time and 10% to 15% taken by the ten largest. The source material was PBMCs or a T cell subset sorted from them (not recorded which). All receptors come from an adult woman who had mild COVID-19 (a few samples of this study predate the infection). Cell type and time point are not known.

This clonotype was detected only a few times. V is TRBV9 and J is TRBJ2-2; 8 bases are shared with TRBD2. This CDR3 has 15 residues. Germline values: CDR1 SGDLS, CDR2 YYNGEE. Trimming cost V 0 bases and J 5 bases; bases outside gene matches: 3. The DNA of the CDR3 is TGTGCCAGCAGCGTAGCGGGGGGGCAGACCGGGGAGCTGTTTTTT. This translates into CASSVAGGQTGELFF.

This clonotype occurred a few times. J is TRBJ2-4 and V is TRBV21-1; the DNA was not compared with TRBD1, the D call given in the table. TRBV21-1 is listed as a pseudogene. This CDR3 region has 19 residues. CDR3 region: CASSGTGGPLSPSKNIQYF. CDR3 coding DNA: TGTGCCAGCAGCGGGACAGGGGGTCCCCTCAGTCCCAGTAAAAACATTCAGTACTTC.

This CDR3 is CASSSGLGTDTQYF. The CDR3 nucleotides are TGCGCCAGCAGTTCAGGGTTGGGCACAGATACGCAGTATTTT. The chain couples TRBV5-1 to TRBJ2-3; weak D call: TRBD1 (5 bases). V was trimmed by 5 bases and J by 1 base, leaving 11 bases between them. CDR1 and CDR2 from the germline V gene are SGHRS and YFSETQ. The CDR3 consists of 14 residues. The complete variable domain, with remaining parts taken from reference TRBV5-1 and TRBJ2-3, reads KAGVTQTPRYLIKTRGQQVTLSCSPISGHRSVSWYQQTPGQGLQFLFEYFSETQRNKGNFPGRFSGRQFSNSRSEMNVSTLELGDSALYLCASSSGLGTDTQYFGPGTRLTVL.

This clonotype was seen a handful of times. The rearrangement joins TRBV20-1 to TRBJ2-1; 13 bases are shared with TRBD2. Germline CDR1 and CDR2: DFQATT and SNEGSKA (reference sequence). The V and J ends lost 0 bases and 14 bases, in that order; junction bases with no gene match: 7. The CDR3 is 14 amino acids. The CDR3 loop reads CSARDMTSGGWEFF. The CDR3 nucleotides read TGCAGTGCTAGAGATATGACTAGCGGGGGGTGGGAGTTCTTC.

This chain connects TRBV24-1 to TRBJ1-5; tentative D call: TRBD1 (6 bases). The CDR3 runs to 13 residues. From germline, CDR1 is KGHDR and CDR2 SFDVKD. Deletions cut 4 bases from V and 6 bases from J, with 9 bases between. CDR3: CATSDPQGQPQHF. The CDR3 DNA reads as TGTGCCACCAGTGACCCACAGGGTCAGCCCCAGCATTTT.

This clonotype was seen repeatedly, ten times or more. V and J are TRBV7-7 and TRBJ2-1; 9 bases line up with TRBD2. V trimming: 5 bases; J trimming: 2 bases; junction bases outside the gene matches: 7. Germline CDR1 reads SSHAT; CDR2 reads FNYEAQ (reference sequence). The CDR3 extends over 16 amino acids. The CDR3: CASSPIAGAPYNEQFF. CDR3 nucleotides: TGTGCCAGCAGCCCAATAGCGGGGGCCCCCTACAATGAGCAGTTCTTC.

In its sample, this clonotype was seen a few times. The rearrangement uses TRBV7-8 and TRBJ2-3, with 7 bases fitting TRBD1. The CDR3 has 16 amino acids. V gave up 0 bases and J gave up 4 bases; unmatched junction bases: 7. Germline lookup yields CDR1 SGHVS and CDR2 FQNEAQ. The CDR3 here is CASSLAPGGTSDTQYF. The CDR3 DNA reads TGTGCCAGCAGCTTAGCGCCAGGGGGAACTTCAGATACGCAGTATTTT.

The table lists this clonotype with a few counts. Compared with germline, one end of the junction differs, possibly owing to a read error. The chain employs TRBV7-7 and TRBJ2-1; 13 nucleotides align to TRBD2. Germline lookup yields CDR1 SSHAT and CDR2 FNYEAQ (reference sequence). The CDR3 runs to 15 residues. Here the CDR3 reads CASSSGLAGQNEQFF. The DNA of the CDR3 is TGTGCTAGCAGCTCGGGACTAGCGGGGCAAAATGAGCAGTTCTTC.

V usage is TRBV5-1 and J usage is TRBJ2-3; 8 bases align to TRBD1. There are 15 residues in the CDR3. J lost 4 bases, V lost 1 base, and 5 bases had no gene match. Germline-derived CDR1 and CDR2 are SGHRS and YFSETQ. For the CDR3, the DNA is TGCGCCAGCAGCTTGAGACAGGGGCTCCCAGATACGCAGTATTTT. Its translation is CASSLRQGLPDTQYF.

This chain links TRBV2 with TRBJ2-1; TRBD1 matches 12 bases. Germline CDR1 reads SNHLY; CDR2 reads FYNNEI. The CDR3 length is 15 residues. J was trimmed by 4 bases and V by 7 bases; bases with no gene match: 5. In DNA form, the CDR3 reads TGTGCCAGCAAAGGGGACAGGGGGCAATACAATGAGCAGTTCTTC. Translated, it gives CASKGDRGQYNEQFF.

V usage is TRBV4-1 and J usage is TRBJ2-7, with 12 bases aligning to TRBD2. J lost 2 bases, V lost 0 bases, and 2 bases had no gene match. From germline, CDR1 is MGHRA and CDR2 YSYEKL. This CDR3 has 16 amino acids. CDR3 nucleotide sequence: TGCGCCAGCAGCCAAGAGACTAGCGGGGGTACCTACGAGCAGTACTTC. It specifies CASSQETSGGTYEQYF.

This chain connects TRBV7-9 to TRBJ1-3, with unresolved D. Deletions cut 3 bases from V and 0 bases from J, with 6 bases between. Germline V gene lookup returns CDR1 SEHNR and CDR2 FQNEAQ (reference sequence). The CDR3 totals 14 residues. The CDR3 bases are TGTGCCAGCAGCTTCAGGACCTCTGGAAACACCATATATTTT. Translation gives CASSFRTSGNTIYF.

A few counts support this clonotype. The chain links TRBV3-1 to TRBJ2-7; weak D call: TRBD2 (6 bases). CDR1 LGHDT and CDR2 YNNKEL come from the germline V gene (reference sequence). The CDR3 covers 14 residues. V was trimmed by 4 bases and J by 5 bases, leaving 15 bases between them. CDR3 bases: TGTGCCAGCAGCCCTGAACCGGGACTGCACGAGCAGTACTTC. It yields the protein CASSPEPGLHEQYF.

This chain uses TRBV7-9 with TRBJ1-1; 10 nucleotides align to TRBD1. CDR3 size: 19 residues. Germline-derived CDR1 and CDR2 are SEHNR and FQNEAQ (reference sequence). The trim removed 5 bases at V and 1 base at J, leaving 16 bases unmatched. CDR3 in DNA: TGTGCCAGCAGCCCCCTCTGGACAGGGGGAGGAAGAAGGAACACTGAAGCTTTCTTT. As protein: CASSPLWTGGGRRNTEAFF.

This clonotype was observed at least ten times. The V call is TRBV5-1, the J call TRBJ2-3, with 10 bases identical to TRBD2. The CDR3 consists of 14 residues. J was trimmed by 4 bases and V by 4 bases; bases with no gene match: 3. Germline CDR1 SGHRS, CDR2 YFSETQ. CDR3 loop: CASSPGTSADTQYF. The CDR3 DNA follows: TGCGCCAGCAGCCCCGGGACTAGCGCAGATACGCAGTATTTT.

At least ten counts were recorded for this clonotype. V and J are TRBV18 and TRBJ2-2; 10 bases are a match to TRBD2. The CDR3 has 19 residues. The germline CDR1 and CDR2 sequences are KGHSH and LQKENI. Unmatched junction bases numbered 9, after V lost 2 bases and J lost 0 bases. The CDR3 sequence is CASSPSAHSGRSNTGELFF. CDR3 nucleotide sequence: TGTGCCAGCTCACCATCGGCCCATAGCGGGAGGTCGAACACCGGGGAGCTGTTTTTT.

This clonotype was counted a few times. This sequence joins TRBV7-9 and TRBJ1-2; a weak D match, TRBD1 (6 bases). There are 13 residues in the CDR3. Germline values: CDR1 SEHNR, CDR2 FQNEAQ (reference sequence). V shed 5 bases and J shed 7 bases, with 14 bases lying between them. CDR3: CASSPRQVLGYTF. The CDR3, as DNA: TGTGCCAGCAGCCCTAGACAGGTTCTTGGCTACACCTTC.

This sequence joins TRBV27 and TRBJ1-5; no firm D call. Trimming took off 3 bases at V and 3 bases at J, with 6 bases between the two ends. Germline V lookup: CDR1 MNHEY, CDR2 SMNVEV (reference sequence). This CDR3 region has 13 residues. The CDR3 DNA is TGTGCCAGCAGTTTGCGAGACAATCAGCCCCAGCATTTT. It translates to CASSLRDNQPQHF.

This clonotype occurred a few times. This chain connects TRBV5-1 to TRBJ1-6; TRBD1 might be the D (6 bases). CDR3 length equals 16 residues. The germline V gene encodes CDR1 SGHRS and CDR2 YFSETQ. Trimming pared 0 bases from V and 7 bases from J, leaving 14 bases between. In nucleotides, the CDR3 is TGCGCCAGCAGCTTGGGGTCCGGACAGCGGAATTCACCCCTCCACTTT. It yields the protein CASSLGSGQRNSPLHF.

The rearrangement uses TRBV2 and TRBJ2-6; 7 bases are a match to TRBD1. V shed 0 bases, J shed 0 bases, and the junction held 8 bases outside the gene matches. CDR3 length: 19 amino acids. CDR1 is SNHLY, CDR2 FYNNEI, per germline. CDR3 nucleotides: TGTGCCAGCAGTGAAGCGTGGACAGGACTCATCTCTGGGGCCAACGTCCTGACTTTC. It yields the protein CASSEAWTGLISGANVLTF.

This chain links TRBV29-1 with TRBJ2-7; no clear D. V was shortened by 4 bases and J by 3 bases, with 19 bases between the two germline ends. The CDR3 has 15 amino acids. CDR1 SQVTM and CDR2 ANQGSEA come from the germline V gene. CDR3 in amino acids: CSVVFSNTPHYEQYF. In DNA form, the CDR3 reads TGCAGCGTTGTTTTTTCGAACACTCCCCACTACGAGCAGTACTTC.

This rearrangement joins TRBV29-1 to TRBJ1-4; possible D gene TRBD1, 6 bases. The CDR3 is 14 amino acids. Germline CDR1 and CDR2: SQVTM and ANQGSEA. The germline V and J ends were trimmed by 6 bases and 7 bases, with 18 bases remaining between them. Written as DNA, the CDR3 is TGCAGCGTCTTGGACAGCCTTGCTCGTGAAAAACTGTTTTTT. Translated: CSVLDSLAREKLFF.

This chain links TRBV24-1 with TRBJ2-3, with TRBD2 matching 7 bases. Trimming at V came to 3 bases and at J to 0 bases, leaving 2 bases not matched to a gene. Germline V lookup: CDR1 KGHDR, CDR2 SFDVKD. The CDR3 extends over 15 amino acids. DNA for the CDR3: TGTGCCACCAGTGATCCGCGGGGGAGCACAGATACGCAGTATTTT. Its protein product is CATSDPRGSTDTQYF.

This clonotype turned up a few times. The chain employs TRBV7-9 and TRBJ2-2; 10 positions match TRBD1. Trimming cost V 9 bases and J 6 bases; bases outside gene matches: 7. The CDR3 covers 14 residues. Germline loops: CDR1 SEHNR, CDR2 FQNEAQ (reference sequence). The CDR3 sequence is CASQRGTGAGELFF. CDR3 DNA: TGTGCCAGTCAGCGGGGGACAGGGGCCGGGGAGCTGTTTTTT. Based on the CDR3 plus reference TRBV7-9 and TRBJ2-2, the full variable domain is DTGVSQNPRHKITKRGQNVTFRCDPISEHNRLYWYRQTLGQGPEFLTYFQNEAQLEKSRLLSDRFSAERPKGSFSTLEIQRTEQGDSAMYLCASQRGTGAGELFFGEGSRLTVL.